This entry lists 18 T cell receptor beta chains sequenced from one sample in a study of OX40 agonist ivuxolimab in advanced cancers. Profiled with immunoSEQ multiplex PCR; TCRdb holds only in-frame clones, not every one. Of about 80,000 clones listed, 80% to 90% are singletons. Sequences were derived from CD4+ or CD8+ T cells sorted from blood, sampled in a trial of the OX40 agonist ivuxolimab. The receptors were sampled from an adult with an advanced solid tumor such as melanoma, head and neck, liver or kidney cancer.

The chain links TRBV5-4 to TRBJ2-3; 9 bases are shared with TRBD2. J gave up 1 base and V 2 bases, and 5 bases lay outside the gene matches. CDR3 size: 16 residues. Germline CDR1 SGHNT, CDR2 YYREEE (reference sequence). The CDR3 region has the DNA TGTGCCAGCAGCTTCCGGGCTAGCGGGGGCACAGATACGCAGTATTTT. This gives the protein CASSFRASGGTDTQYF.

V is TRBV7-6 and J is TRBJ1-6, with TRBD1 matching 7 bases. This CDR3 is built from 18 residues. V dropped 1 base and J dropped 0; count of bases not matched to a gene: 6. CDR1 and CDR2 from the germline V gene are SGHVS and FNYEAQ. CDR3 in DNA: TGTGCCAGCAGCTTAGGGTCACAGGGGAGCTCCTATAATTCACCCCTCCACTTT. Translation gives CASSLGSQGSSYNSPLHF.

This chain joins TRBV5-5 and TRBJ1-2, with 9 bases identical to TRBD1. Trimming at V came to 2 bases and at J to 0 bases, leaving 2 bases not matched to a gene. This CDR3 comprises 15 residues. Germline values: CDR1 SGHKS, CDR2 YYEKEE (reference sequence). CDR3 nucleotide sequence: TGTGCCAGCAGCTTACAGGGGGCTTCTAACTATGGCTACACCTTC. This gives the protein CASSLQGASNYGYTF.

The gene calls are TRBV9 and TRBJ1-3, with a possible D match to TRBD1 (5 bases). The CDR3 sequence is 13 residues long. The germline gives CDR1 SGDLS, CDR2 YYNGEE. Trimming took 4 bases from V and 7 from J, leaving 12 bases between them. The chain's CDR3 is CASSRGFGNTIYF. The CDR3 bases are TGTGCCAGCAGCCGGGGGTTCGGTAACACCATATATTTT. The entire variable domain, with the rest obtained from reference TRBV9 and TRBJ1-3, is as follows: DSGVTQTPKHLITATGQRVTLRCSPRSGDLSVYWYQQSLDQGLQFLIQYYNGEERAKGNILERFSAQQFPDLHSELNLSSLELGDSALYFCASSRGFGNTIYFGEGSWLTVV.

V gene TRBV7-2 combines with J gene TRBJ2-7, with 10 bases fitting TRBD1. CDR1 SGHTA and CDR2 FQGNSA come from the germline V gene. This CDR3 is built from 19 residues. Trimming at V came to 3 bases and at J to 2 bases, leaving 16 bases not matched to a gene. In DNA, the CDR3 is TGTGCCAGCAGCTTTTTCTACTCCGGTGGGACAGGGGTAACCTACGAGCAGTACTTC. This gives the protein CASSFFYSGGTGVTYEQYF.

This chain uses TRBV9 with TRBJ2-2; D unclear. The V gene's germline CDR1 is SGDLS and CDR2 YYNGEE. This CDR3 is built from 16 residues. With 0 bases removed from V and 4 bases from J, the gap between germline ends came to 13 bases. DNA of the CDR3: TGTGCCAGCAGCGTAGATGGCGGATGGACCACCGGGGAGCTGTTTTTT. Protein: CASSVDGGWTTGELFF.

In regard to this clone: Other DNA sequences within the sample encode an identical CDR3. CDR3 residues: CASSRSGYEQYF. CDR3 DNA sequence: TGTGCCAGTAGCCGAAGCGGCTACGAGCAGTACTTC. The chain combines TRBV28 with TRBJ2-5; TRBD2 might be the D (5 bases). The J call may be mistaken, given a closer DNA end match to TRBJ2-7. CDR1 is MDHEN and CDR2 is SYDVKM in the germline V gene. The CDR3 consists of 12 residues.

The rearrangement joins TRBV2 to TRBJ2-7; D is ambiguous. The CDR3 consists of 20 residues. From germline, CDR1 is SNHLY and CDR2 FYNNEI. V lost 2 bases and J lost 1, with 27 bases in between. The CDR3 DNA follows: TGTGCCAGCAGTGAACCCCGGTCAGCCGTGGGAAAAACAAAATCCTACGAGCAGTACTTC. It codes for CASSEPRSAVGKTKSYEQYF.

The chain employs TRBV25-1 and TRBJ1-2, with no clear D. The CDR3 consists of 11 residues. Germline V gives CDR1 MGHDK, CDR2 SYGVNS. V was cut by 2 bases and J by 7 bases, with 5 bases left in between. For the CDR3, the DNA is TGTGCCAGCAGTGAAGGAGGTGGCTACACCTTC. Its protein is CASSEGGGYTF.

V usage is TRBV27 and J usage is TRBJ2-7; 9 positions agree with TRBD1. CDR3 length equals 15 residues. Trimming removed 3 bases from V and 2 bases from J; junction bases left unmatched: 5. The germline V gene has CDR1 MNHEY and CDR2 SMNVEV (reference sequence). CDR3 residues: CASSLTGGSAYEQYF. CDR3 bases: TGTGCCAGCAGTTTGACAGGGGGAAGTGCCTACGAGCAGTACTTC.

This clone was found a few times. The chain uses TRBV7-9 and TRBJ2-7; 10 nucleotides align to TRBD2. Germline V lookup: CDR1 SEHNR, CDR2 FQNEAQ (reference sequence). V trimming: 5 bases; J trimming: 3 bases; junction bases outside the gene matches: 7. This CDR3 contains 15 residues. The CDR3 nucleotides are TGTGCCAGCAGCCTGAGGGCTAGCGGGGGCTACGAGCAGTACTTC. Translated, it gives CASSLRASGGYEQYF.

The chain combines TRBV10-2 with TRBJ1-1; TRBD1 might be the D (6 bases). CDR1 and CDR2 (germline): WSHSY, SAAADI. Trimming stripped 2 bases from V and 1 base from J, with 8 bases between. This CDR3 contains 14 residues. CDR3 nucleotide sequence: TGCGCCAGCAGTGAGGTCAGGGGGAACACTGAAGCTTTCTTT. It specifies CASSEVRGNTEAFF.

The chain's CDR3 is CASSQEGTVVYGYTF. DNA for the CDR3: TGCGCCAGCAGCCAAGAAGGGACAGTAGTCTATGGCTACACCTTC. V usage is TRBV4-1 and J usage is TRBJ1-2, with 7 nucleotides matching TRBD1. The CDR3 has 15 residues. Germline V gene sequence: CDR1 MGHRA, CDR2 YSYEKL. Germline trimming cut 0 bases from V and 4 bases from J; bases unmatched to any gene: 5.

On this clone itself: The sample has other DNA sequences that encode this CDR3 too. The J gene is TRBJ2-3, the V gene TRBV28, with D possibly called TRBD1 or TRBD2 (5 bases each). Per germline, CDR1 MDHEN and CDR2 SYDVKM. The CDR3 sequence is 13 residues long. V gave up 6 bases and J gave up 2 bases, with 9 bases separating them. CDR3 in amino acids: CASRGDSTDTQYF. The DNA for the CDR3 is TGTGCCAGCAGGGGGGATTCCACAGATACGCAGTATTTT.

This clone was seen more than once but under ten times. This chain connects TRBV2 to TRBJ1-6; TRBD1 matches at 8 bases. The CDR3 sequence is 14 residues long. CDR1 and CDR2 (germline): SNHLY, FYNNEI. V shed 6 bases, J shed 10 bases, and the junction held 8 bases outside the gene matches. CDR3 in amino acids: CASREQGARSPLHF. The CDR3 DNA reads TGTGCCAGCAGGGAGCAGGGGGCTAGATCACCCCTCCACTTT.

The V gene is TRBV14, the J gene TRBJ2-1; D might be TRBD2 (5 bases). Trimming pared 1 base from V and 8 bases from J, leaving 6 bases between. CDR3 length: 12 residues. The V gene's germline CDR1 is SGHDN and CDR2 FVKESK. For the CDR3, the DNA is TGTGCCAGCAGCCAAGGGAGGTATGAGCAGTTCTTC. Its translation: CASSQGRYEQFF.

The CDR3 nucleotides are TGTGCCAGTACGGGGGCAGCTGGAAACACCATATATTTT. Amino acid sequence: CASTGAAGNTIYF. This chain uses TRBV19 with TRBJ1-3, with D possibly matching TRBD1 (6 bases). Trimming took 7 bases from V and 2 from J, leaving 9 bases between them. CDR3 length: 13 residues. Germline V CDR1 and CDR2: LNHDA, SQIVND (reference sequence).

This chain links TRBV7-9 with TRBJ1-1; the D is unclear. Germline values: CDR1 SEHNR, CDR2 FQNEAQ (reference sequence). Trimming left V 6 bases short and J 6 bases short, with 14 bases between. This CDR3 has 13 residues. CDR3 sequence: CASRSGVRPEAFF. CDR3 in DNA: TGTGCCAGCAGATCGGGCGTTCGGCCTGAAGCTTTCTTT.